This T cell receptor (beta chain) appears in the sequencing data of a study of blood T cells in healthy people across ages. Study-wide points: Using unsorted PBMCs precluded a conclusive naive versus antigen-experienced comparison. Age brought a roughly linear fall in TCR beta diversity measured per million T cells.

The CDR3 runs to 14 residues. Trimming took 6 bases from V and 6 from J; bases not matched to a gene: 8. Looked up from germline, CDR1 is MNHNS and CDR2 is SASEGT. This clonotype was recorded once. Its specificity is unknown. For the second PCR, which ran for about 7 to 12 cycles, a sample-barcoded 5' primer and a J-beta primer mix were used. Every single cDNA molecule received a tag from a template-switch adaptor with 12 random nucleotides. Using its own MiXCR run on the 5' RACE reads, TCRdb lists one record per CDR3 protein. The sample carries roughly 900,000 distinct CDR3 sequences, 29% recorded once.

Sample: blood. V and J are TRBV6-1 and TRBJ1-5; 7 bases are shared with TRBD1. This TCR derives from a woman older than 75 in good health. The CDR3 reads CASSERQGAQPQHF. DNA of the CDR3: TGTGCCAGCAGCGAACGACAGGGTGCTCAGCCCCAGCATTTT.